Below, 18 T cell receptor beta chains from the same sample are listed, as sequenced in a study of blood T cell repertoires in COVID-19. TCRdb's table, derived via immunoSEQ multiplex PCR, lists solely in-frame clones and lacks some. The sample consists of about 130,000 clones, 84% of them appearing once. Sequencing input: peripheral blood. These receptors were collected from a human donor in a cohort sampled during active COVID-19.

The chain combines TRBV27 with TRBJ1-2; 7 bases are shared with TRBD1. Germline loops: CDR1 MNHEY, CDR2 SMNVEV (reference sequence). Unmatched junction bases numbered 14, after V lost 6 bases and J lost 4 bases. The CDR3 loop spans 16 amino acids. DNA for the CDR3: TGTGCCAGCAGGACCGACAGGGCCAAAGGACCCTATGGCTACACCTTC. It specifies CASRTDRAKGPYGYTF.

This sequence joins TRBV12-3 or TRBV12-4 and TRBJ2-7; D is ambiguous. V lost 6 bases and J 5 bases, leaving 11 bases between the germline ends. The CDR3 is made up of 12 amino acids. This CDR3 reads CASSPPTHEQYF. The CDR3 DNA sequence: TGTGCCAGCAGCCCCCCTACCCACGAGCAGTACTTC.

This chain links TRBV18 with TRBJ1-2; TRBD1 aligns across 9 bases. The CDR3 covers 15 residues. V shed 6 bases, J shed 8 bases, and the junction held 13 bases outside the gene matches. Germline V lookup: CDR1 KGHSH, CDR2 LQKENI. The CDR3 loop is CASSSIPGQGQGYTF. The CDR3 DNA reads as TGTGCCAGCTCGTCGATCCCGGGACAGGGACAAGGCTACACCTTC.

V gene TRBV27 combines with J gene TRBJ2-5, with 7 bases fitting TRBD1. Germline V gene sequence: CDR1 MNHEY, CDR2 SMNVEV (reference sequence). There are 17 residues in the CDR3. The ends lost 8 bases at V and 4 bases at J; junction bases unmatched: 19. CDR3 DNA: TGTGCCAGCTCCCCGAGACAGGGTTTCCGTTTGGGAGAGACCCAGTACTTC. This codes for CASSPRQGFRLGETQYF.

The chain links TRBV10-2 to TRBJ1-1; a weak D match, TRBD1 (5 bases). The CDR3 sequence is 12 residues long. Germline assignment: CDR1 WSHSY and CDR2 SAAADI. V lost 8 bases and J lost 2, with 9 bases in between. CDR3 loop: CASGQGNTEAFF. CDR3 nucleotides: TGCGCCAGCGGCCAGGGTAACACTGAAGCTTTCTTT.

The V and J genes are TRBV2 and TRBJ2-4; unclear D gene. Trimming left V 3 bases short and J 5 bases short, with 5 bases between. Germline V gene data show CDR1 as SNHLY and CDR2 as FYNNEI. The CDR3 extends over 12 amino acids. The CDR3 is CASSDEENIQYF. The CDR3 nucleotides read TGTGCCAGCAGTGATGAGGAAAACATTCAGTACTTC.

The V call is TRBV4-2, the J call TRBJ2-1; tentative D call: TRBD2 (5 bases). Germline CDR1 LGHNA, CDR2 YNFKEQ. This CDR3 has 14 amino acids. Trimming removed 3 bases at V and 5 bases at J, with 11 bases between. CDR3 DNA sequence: TGTGCCAGCAGCCAGGGAGACACGAACAATGAGCAGTTCTTC. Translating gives CASSQGDTNNEQFF.

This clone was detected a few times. CDR3 region: CASSQEPASGVAYNEQFF. CDR3 coding DNA: TGTGCCAGCAGCCAAGAACCCGCCAGCGGGGTCGCCTACAATGAGCAGTTCTTC. The chain is built from TRBV3-1 (or the pseudogene TRBV3-2) and TRBJ2-1; 7 positions agree with TRBD2. J lost 2 bases, V lost 0 bases, and 10 bases had no gene match. CDR1 and CDR2 from the germline V gene are LGHDT and YNNKEL (reference sequence). The CDR3 runs to 18 residues.

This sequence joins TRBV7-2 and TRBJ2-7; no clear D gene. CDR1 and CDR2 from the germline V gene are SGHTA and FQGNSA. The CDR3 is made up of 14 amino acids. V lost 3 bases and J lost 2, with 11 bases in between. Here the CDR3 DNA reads TGTGCCAGCAGCTTTCAGGCATTTACCTACGAGCAGTACTTC. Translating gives CASSFQAFTYEQYF.

The CDR3 spells CASSRLVIDQETQYF. The CDR3, as DNA: TGTGCCAGCAGCCGGCTTGTGATCGACCAAGAGACCCAGTACTTC. The rearrangement uses TRBV3-1 (or the pseudogene TRBV3-2) and TRBJ2-5; D is undetermined. From germline, CDR1 is LGHDT and CDR2 YNNKEL (reference sequence). Deletions cut 4 bases from V and 0 bases from J, with 12 bases between. This CDR3 has 15 amino acids.

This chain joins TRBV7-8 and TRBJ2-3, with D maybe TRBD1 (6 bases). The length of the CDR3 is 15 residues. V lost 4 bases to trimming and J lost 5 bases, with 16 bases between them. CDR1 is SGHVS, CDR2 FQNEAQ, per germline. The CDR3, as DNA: TGTGCCAGCAGCTCACCCACCAGGGGAAGAGATACGCAGTATTTT. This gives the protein CASSSPTRGRDTQYF.

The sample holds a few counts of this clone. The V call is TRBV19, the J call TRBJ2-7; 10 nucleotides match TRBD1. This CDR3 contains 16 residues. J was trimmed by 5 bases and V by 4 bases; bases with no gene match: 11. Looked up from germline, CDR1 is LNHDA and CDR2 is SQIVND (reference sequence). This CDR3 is CASSTRQGAKTDEQYF. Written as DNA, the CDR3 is TGTGCCAGTAGTACCCGACAGGGGGCGAAAACGGACGAGCAGTACTTC.

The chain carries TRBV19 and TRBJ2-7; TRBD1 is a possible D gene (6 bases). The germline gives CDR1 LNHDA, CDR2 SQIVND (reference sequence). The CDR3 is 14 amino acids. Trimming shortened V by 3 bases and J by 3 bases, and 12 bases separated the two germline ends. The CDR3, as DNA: TGTGCCAGTAGTATTTCCGGGACACTCTACGAGCAGTACTTC. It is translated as CASSISGTLYEQYF.

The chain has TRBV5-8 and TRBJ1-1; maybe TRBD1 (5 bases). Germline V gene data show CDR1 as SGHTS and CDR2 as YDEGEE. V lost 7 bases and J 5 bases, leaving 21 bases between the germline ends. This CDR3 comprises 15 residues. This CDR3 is CASSWSRAGSTEAFF. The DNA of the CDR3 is TGTGCCAGCTCCTGGTCCAGGGCGGGGTCGACTGAAGCTTTCTTT.

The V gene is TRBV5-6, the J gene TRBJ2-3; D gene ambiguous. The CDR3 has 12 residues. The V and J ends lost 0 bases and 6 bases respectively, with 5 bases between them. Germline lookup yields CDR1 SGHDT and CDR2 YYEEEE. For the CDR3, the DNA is TGTGCCAGCAGCTTGGTCTCTGATACGCAGTATTTT. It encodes CASSLVSDTQYF.

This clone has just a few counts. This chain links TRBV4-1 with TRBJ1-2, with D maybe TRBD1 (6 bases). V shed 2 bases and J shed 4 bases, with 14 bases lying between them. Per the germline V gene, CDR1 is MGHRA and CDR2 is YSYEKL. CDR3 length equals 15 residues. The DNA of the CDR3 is TGCGCCAGCAGCCAATCCCCGGGGGGCCCCTATGGCTACACCTTC. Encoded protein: CASSQSPGGPYGYTF.

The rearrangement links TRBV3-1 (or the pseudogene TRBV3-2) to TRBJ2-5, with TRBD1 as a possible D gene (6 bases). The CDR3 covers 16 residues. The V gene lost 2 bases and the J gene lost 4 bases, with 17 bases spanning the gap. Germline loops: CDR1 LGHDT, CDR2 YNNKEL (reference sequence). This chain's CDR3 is CASSQKLTGNVETQYF. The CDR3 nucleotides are TGTGCCAGCAGCCAAAAGCTGACAGGCAACGTAGAGACCCAGTACTTC.

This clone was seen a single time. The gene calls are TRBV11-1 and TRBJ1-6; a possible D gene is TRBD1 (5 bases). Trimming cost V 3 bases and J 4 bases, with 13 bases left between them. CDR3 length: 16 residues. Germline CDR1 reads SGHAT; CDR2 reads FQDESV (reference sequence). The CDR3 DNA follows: TGTGCCAGCAGCTTCAGGGCAGGGAAGTATAATTCACCCCTCCACTTT. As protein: CASSFRAGKYNSPLHF.